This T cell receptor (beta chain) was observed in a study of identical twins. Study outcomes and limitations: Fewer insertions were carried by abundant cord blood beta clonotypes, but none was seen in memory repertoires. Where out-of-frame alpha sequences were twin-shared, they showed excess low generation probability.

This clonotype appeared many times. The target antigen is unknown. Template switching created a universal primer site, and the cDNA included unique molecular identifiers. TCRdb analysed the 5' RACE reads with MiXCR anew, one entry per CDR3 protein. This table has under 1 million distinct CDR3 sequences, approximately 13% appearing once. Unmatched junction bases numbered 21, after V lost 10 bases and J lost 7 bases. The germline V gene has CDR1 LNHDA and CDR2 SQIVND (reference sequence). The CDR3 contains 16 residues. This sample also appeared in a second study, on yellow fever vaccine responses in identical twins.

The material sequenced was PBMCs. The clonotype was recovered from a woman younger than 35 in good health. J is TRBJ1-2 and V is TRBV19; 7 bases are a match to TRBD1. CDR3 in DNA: TGTGCCACTCAACAGACAGGGCGTAGGGTAGGACGTGGCTACACCTTC. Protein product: CATQQTGRRVGRGYTF.